This TCR beta chain was obtained from a study of blood T cell repertoires in COVID-19. Study in general: Nucleic acid was either cDNA or gDNA, and it came from T cells, B-cell-depleted T cells, or PBMCs.

Measured with immunoSEQ multiplex PCR; TCRdb has only the in-frame clones, and not every one. The table has tens of thousands of clones, around 91% seen once. CDR1 and CDR2 from the germline V gene are SGHDT and YYEEEE. This CDR3 comprises 15 residues. The junction had 5 bases not matched to a gene; V was cut back by 3 bases and J by 3 bases. Sequencing was performed on peripheral blood. The source is a woman at least 80 years old with active or convalescent COVID-19. The chain uses TRBV5-6 and TRBJ2-5, with 10 bases identical to TRBD1. The CDR3 DNA reads as TGTGCCAGCAGCTACCCGGGACAGGGGAAAGAGACCCAGTACTTC. Encoded protein: CASSYPGQGKETQYF.